This TCR beta chain was captured by sequencing in a study of blood T cell repertoires in COVID-19. Across the whole study: Samples of COVID-19 (acute and convalescent) were obtained from the United States, Italy and Spain. From T cells, B-cell-depleted T cells, or PBMCs came the material, which was cDNA or gDNA.

V lost 3 bases to trimming and J lost 3 bases; unmatched junction nucleotides: 6. This CDR3 has 15 amino acids. Looked up from germline, CDR1 is KGHDR and CDR2 is SFDVKD. Seattle researchers signed up patients amid active infection and tracked them longitudinally. In the original analysis: By means of reference gene primer amplification, nucleated cell counts were estimated. Profiling relied on immunoSEQ multiplex PCR, and the TCRdb table lists in-frame clones only, not all of them. That table furnishes V, J and clone size, whereas the DNA furnished D and trimming. The profile shows some 180,000 clones, about four fifths of them singletons.

The sample consisted of peripheral blood. This clonotype was sampled from a woman aged 80 or older with COVID-19, enrolled during active disease. The chain joins TRBV24-1 to TRBJ2-5; TRBD1 matches at 7 bases. The CDR3 region is CATSDRQGPEETQYF. CDR3 nucleotides: TGTGCCACCAGTGATCGACAGGGCCCTGAAGAGACCCAGTACTTC.